The next 26 T cell receptor beta chains were all read from a single sample in a study of metastatic and nonmetastatic thyroid tumors. Each patient went into thyroid surgery without having received any treatment. Using MiXCR, TCRdb reanalyzed the PCR reads. The repertoire includes 6,500 to 8,000 clones, around 28% of them detected once, and roughly 41% sits in the top ten. What was sequenced was tumor tissue. These receptors were collected from a male donor with papillary thyroid cancer or a benign thyroid nodule (not recorded which). Some clones in this sample may be carry-over from other donors' samples.

The CDR3 region has the DNA TGTGCCAGCAGCCCGACCGAGGCACACACTTACGAGCAGTACTTC. Translation: CASSPTEAHTYEQYF. The J gene is TRBJ2-7, the V gene TRBV11-1; no firm D call. Germline-derived CDR1 and CDR2 are SGHAT and FQDESV (reference sequence). This CDR3 has 15 amino acids. V shed 5 bases and J shed 4 bases, with 18 bases lying between them.

On this clone itself: At one end, the junction sequence differs from germline, possibly due to a read error. The rearrangement uses TRBV11-1 and TRBJ2-2, with TRBD2 matching over 9 bases. The CDR3 consists of 17 residues. CDR1 is SGHAT and CDR2 is FQDESV in the germline V gene (reference sequence). For the CDR3, the DNA is TGTGCCAGCAGCCTAAGGGCTAGCGGGGCCAACACCGGGGAGCTGTCTTTT. Protein product: CASSLRASGANTGELSF.

By share of the sample, this clone is medium-sized. The chain has TRBV30 and TRBJ2-5, with 14 bases aligning to TRBD2. The germline gives CDR1 GTSNPN, CDR2 SVGIG (reference sequence). The CDR3 runs to 14 residues. V lost 7 bases to trimming and J lost 3 bases; unmatched junction nucleotides: 4. In DNA form, the CDR3 reads TGTGCCTTGACTAGCGGGGGGGCCAAAGAGACCCAGTACTTC. Translation: CALTSGGAKETQYF. Combining the CDR3 with reference TRBV30 and TRBJ2-5 gives the whole variable domain SQTIHQWPATLVQPVGSPLSLECTVEGTSNPNLYWYRQAAGRGLQLLFYSVGIGQISSEVPQNLSASRPQDRQFILSSKKLLLSDSGFYLCALTSGGAKETQYFGPGTRLLVL.

This chain connects TRBV5-1 to TRBJ2-3, with 7 bases lining up with TRBD2. V lost 1 base and J lost 3; bases outside the gene matches: 11. The CDR3 runs 17 residues. Germline V lookup: CDR1 SGHRS, CDR2 YFSETQ. The DNA for the CDR3 is TGCGCCAGCAGCTTGATCAAGACTAGCTGGAGAACAGATACGCAGTATTTT. Translation gives CASSLIKTSWRTDTQYF.

V usage is TRBV11-2 and J usage is TRBJ2-3, with 13 bases fitting TRBD2. Germline CDR1 SGHAT, CDR2 FQNNGV. The V segment lost 5 bases and the J segment 2 bases; nucleotides outside the gene matches: 7. The CDR3 has 17 amino acids. DNA for the CDR3: TGTGCCAGCAGCCCCAGGACTAGCGGGGGACACACAGATACGCAGTATTTT. Translated: CASSPRTSGGHTDTQYF. Filled out from reference TRBV11-2 and TRBJ2-3, the complete variable domain reads EAGVAQSPRYKIIEKRQSVAFWCNPISGHATLYWYQQILGQGPKLLIQFQNNGVVDDSQLPKDRFSAERLKGVDSTLKIQPAKLEDSAVYLCASSPRTSGGHTDTQYFGPGTRLTVL.

This clone came up a few times. The chain uses TRBV10-2 and TRBJ2-2, with a weak D call TRBD2 (5 bases). The CDR3 length is 12 residues. V dropped 10 bases and J dropped 5 bases, with 11 bases sitting between them. Per the germline V gene, CDR1 is WSHSY and CDR2 is SAAADI. CDR3 sequence: CATGVGTGELFF. The CDR3, as DNA: TGCGCCACCGGGGTGGGGACCGGGGAGCTGTTTTTT.

The chain has TRBV12-3 or TRBV12-4 and TRBJ1-1; D not resolved. The CDR3 covers 14 residues. V was clipped by 3 bases and J by 1 base, with 9 bases between them. CDR3 nucleotides: TGTGCCAGCAGTTTGGTTGGGCGGAACACTGAAGCTTTCTTT. It specifies CASSLVGRNTEAFF.

A remark on this clone: As the CDR3 is not closed by the conserved phenylalanine or tryptophan, this likely results from a read error. The V and J genes are TRBV19 and TRBJ2-7, with D tentatively TRBD1 or TRBD2 (6 bases each). This CDR3 spans 14 amino acids. Germline V gene lookup returns CDR1 LNHDA and CDR2 SQIVND (reference sequence). The ends were cut back, 3 bases at V and 0 bases at J, with 9 bases in the middle. Written as DNA, the CDR3 is TGTGCCAGTAGTATTACGGGGGCCTCCTACGAGCAGTACTTA. Protein product: CASSITGASYEQYL.

This clone was detected a few times. The chain joins TRBV6-5 to TRBJ2-7; 9 nucleotides match TRBD1. In germline, CDR1 is MNHEY, CDR2 SVGAGI. There are 12 residues in the CDR3. The junction had 1 base not matched to a gene; V was cut back by 4 bases and J by 6 bases. CDR3 nucleotides: TGTGCCAGCAGTTTGACAGGGGGCGAGCAGTACTTC. This translates into CASSLTGGEQYF.

This clone came up many times. The chain has TRBV20-1 and TRBJ1-4; no clear D gene. CDR1 and CDR2 from the germline V gene are DFQATT and SNEGSKA (reference sequence). The V end lost 6 bases, the J end lost 0 bases, and 14 bases lay between the germline ends. The CDR3 is 15 residues long. CDR3: CSASEDGTTNEKLFF. DNA for the CDR3: TGCAGTGCGAGCGAGGACGGAACAACTAATGAAAAACTGTTTTTT.

The chain couples TRBV19 to TRBJ2-2, with D maybe TRBD2 (6 bases). Deletions cut 1 base from V and 7 bases from J, with 13 bases between. CDR1 and CDR2 (germline): LNHDA, SQIVND (reference sequence). This CDR3 comprises 15 residues. For the CDR3, the DNA is TGTGCCAGTAGTATAGGTCGGGAGAAGGGCGGGGAGCTGTTTTTT. Protein product: CASSIGREKGGELFF.

This clone turned up a few times. The chain uses TRBV3-1 and TRBJ1-6, with D possibly being TRBD1 (5 bases). Germline CDR1 is LGHDT and CDR2 is YNNKEL (reference sequence). V lost 3 bases, J lost 7 bases, and 16 bases lay in between. CDR3 length equals 16 residues. For the CDR3, the DNA is TGTGCCAGCAGCCACCACCAATGGGACTTAAATTCACCCCTCCACTTT. It translates to CASSHHQWDLNSPLHF.

This clone is labeled medium-sized. V and J are TRBV7-2 and TRBJ2-5; 12 positions match TRBD2. The CDR3 totals 15 residues. V shed 1 base, J shed 3 bases, and the junction held 0 bases outside the gene matches. CDR1 and CDR2 from the germline V gene are SGHTA and FQGNSA. The CDR3 region has the DNA TGTGCCAGCAGCTTAGGGACTAGCGGGAAAGAGACCCAGTACTTC. This codes for CASSLGTSGKETQYF.

This clone was observed many times. The rearrangement joins TRBV7-9 to TRBJ2-5; TRBD2 matches at 13 bases. The CDR3 sequence is 15 residues long. Germline V gene lookup returns CDR1 SEHNR and CDR2 FQNEAQ (reference sequence). The V gene end was trimmed by 4 bases and the J gene end by 5 bases; junction bases not matched to a gene: 4. CDR3 loop: CASSWTSGSRETQYF. Here the CDR3 DNA reads TGTGCCAGCAGCTGGACTAGCGGGAGTCGGGAGACCCAGTACTTC.

The chain recombines TRBV24-1 with TRBJ1-1, with D perhaps matching TRBD1 (5 bases). Trimming cost V 6 bases and J 5 bases, with 15 bases left between them. The CDR3 has 14 residues. Germline CDR1 and CDR2: KGHDR and SFDVKD. The CDR3 sequence is CATSSGGERTEAFF. CDR3 in DNA: TGTGCCACCAGTTCCGGGGGTGAGAGGACTGAAGCTTTCTTT.

This sequence joins TRBV5-1 and TRBJ2-2; 10 nucleotides align to TRBD1. The germline V gene has CDR1 SGHRS and CDR2 YFSETQ. The CDR3 sequence is 15 residues long. J was trimmed by 5 bases and V by 0 bases; bases with no gene match: 1. The CDR3 DNA reads TGCGCCAGCAGCTTGGGGGACAGGGGTACCGGGGAGCTGTTTTTT. Its translation is CASSLGDRGTGELFF.

This clone has more than one count but fewer than ten. The chain combines TRBV24-1 with TRBJ2-1; 9 bases match TRBD2. The V gene's germline CDR1 is KGHDR and CDR2 SFDVKD. CDR3 length: 15 residues. Trimming at V came to 3 bases and at J to 8 bases, leaving 7 bases not matched to a gene. The CDR3 nucleotides are TGTGCCACCAGTGATACGGCGGGAGGGGTCGATGAGCAGTTCTTC. Protein product: CATSDTAGGVDEQFF.

The V call is TRBV10-2, the J call TRBJ2-3, with no clear D. Germline V CDR1 and CDR2: WSHSY, SAAADI. Between the trimmed V and J ends, which lost 7 bases and 0 bases, there was a span of 5 bases. This CDR3 spans 12 amino acids. The CDR3: CASTHSTDTQYF. The CDR3 coding sequence is TGCGCCAGCACACACAGCACAGATACGCAGTATTTT.

A remark on this clone: At one end, the junction sequence differs from germline, possibly due to a read error. This rearrangement joins TRBV20-1 to TRBJ2-5; 10 bases line up with TRBD2. The germline V gene encodes CDR1 DFQATT and CDR2 SNEGSKA (reference sequence). The CDR3 contains 16 residues. The CDR3 sequence: CSDRADSGGFEWTQHF. The DNA for the CDR3 is TGCAGTGATAGAGCGGATAGCGGGGGGTTTGAGTGGACCCAGCACTTC.

Concerning this clone: This could be a read error, since a much larger clone is one nucleotide away. Likely a read error: the CDR3 ends without its conserved phenylalanine or tryptophan. V gene TRBV6-2 or TRBV6-3 combines with J gene TRBJ1-6, with 8 bases aligning to TRBD1. The J segment lost 10 bases and the V segment lost 4 bases, leaving 9 bases of the junction unmatched. The CDR3 spans 15 residues. CDR1 and CDR2 (germline): MNHEY, SVGEGT. The CDR3 DNA reads TGTGCCAGCAGTTCCTCGGACAGGGAGAGCTCACCCCTCCACTCT. As protein: CASSSSDRESSPLHS.

This clone is labeled as medium-sized. The rearrangement links TRBV10-2 to TRBJ2-5; no clear D gene. The germline V and J ends were trimmed by 3 bases and 7 bases, with 15 bases remaining between them. The CDR3 runs to 14 residues. Per germline, CDR1 WSHSY and CDR2 SAAADI. CDR3 nucleotide sequence: TGCGCCAGCAGTGAAGACACATCTTGGAGGACCCAGTACTTC. This sequence encodes CASSEDTSWRTQYF.

The chain has TRBV2 and TRBJ2-2; possibly TRBD1 for D (5 bases). V was shortened by 6 bases and J by 6 bases, with 14 bases between the two germline ends. The CDR3 is 14 amino acids. CDR1 and CDR2 (germline): SNHLY, FYNNEI. As DNA, the CDR3 is TGTGCCAGCAGCCTCGTGAAGGGGTCCGGGGAGCTGTTTTTT. It is translated as CASSLVKGSGELFF.

The genes are TRBV2 and TRBJ1-5; unclear D gene. The V gene's germline CDR1 is SNHLY and CDR2 FYNNEI. The CDR3 sequence is 16 residues long. The V gene lost 7 bases and the J gene lost 2 bases, with 18 bases spanning the gap. This CDR3 is CASKSNLHSGNQPQHF. Here the CDR3 DNA reads TGTGCCAGCAAATCGAACCTTCATTCGGGCAATCAGCCCCAGCATTTT.

This clone has ten or more counts. The genes are TRBV6-1 and TRBJ1-2; D is undetermined. The CDR3 is made up of 12 amino acids. CDR1 MNHNS and CDR2 SASEGT come from the germline V gene. Trimming took off 5 bases at V and 8 bases at J, with 12 bases between the two ends. In DNA form, the CDR3 reads TGTGCCAGCAGTCCCCGAGGGTTCGGCTACACCTTC. Translation: CASSPRGFGYTF.

Ten or more counts support this clone. V usage is TRBV2 and J usage is TRBJ1-2, with 9 bases that match TRBD1. With V trimmed by 7 bases and J by 4 bases, 10 bases remained unmatched. The CDR3 contains 15 residues. Per germline, CDR1 SNHLY and CDR2 FYNNEI. The CDR3 nucleotides read TGTGCCAGCAAACAGGACAGGGGATCGTTCTATGGCTACACCTTC. This sequence encodes CASKQDRGSFYGYTF. The full variable domain, with the rest looked up from reference TRBV2 and TRBJ1-2, is EPEVTQTPSHQVTQMGQEVILRCVPISNHLYFYWYRQILGQKVEFLVSFYNNEISEKSEIFDDQFSVERPDGSNFTLKIRSTKLEDSAMYFCASKQDRGSFYGYTFGSGTRLTVV.

This rearrangement joins TRBV11-2 to TRBJ1-2; no clear D. The CDR3 loop spans 12 amino acids. Germline lookup yields CDR1 SGHAT and CDR2 FQNNGV. V lost 1 base and J 8 bases, leaving 8 bases between the germline ends. The CDR3 coding sequence is TGTGCCAGCAGCTTAGCTTCTCGGGGCTACACCTTC. It yields the protein CASSLASRGYTF.